This TCR beta chain emerged from a study of blood T cells in healthy people across ages (dated by TCRdb to the mid-2010s). Broadly, across the study: In model experiments, roughly one uniquely barcoded TCR beta cDNA molecule per two T cells was captured by template switching. For two donors (one aged 18 to 29 and one aged 80 or older), the study analyzed two additional independent replicas of 1 million unique cDNA reads from the same blood draw. The donors were split into four age groups: young (average about 15 years), middle-aged (nearly 40), aged (around 67) and long-lived (approximately 89). Using deep sequencing normalized with unique cDNA molecular identifiers, the study measured how TCR beta repertoire diversity changes with age.

Overall study outcomes, separate from this receptor: Estimates of total diversity based on one million sequenced T cells were regarded as lower bounds and as underestimates. As age increased, observed TCR beta diversity per million T cells dropped in a roughly linear way, and a significant reduction was already evident by age 40. Because profiling used bulk unsorted PBMCs, naive and antigen-experienced compartments could not be compared conclusively. A strong correlation was found between observed TCR beta diversity and the percentage of naive T cells measured by flow cytometry. Because the CMV infection status of the donors was unknown, age-related changes in expanded clonotypes may potentially have been confounded. Compared with the aged group, the long-lived group had more naive CD4+ T cells, fewer expanded clones and increased TCR diversity, suggesting age selection.

The donors were 40 or so Caucasian individuals from Russia, aged 6 to 90 years, who were systemically healthy. Roughly 9 milliliters of peripheral blood were drawn from each donor into EDTA-treated Vacutainer tubes. Ficoll-Paque density-gradient centrifugation was used to isolate PBMCs, with at least 6.5 million per sample. Trizol reagent was used to extract total RNA from PBMCs, with at least 5.5 micrograms per sample. For every donor, an aliquot of PBMCs went through flow cytometry to measure the percentages of naive CD45RAhigh/CD27high T cells. There are 14 amino acids in the CDR3, from cysteine to phenylalanine inclusive. The kept DNA is CDR3 alone, 42 bases in frame from the first base. CDR1 and CDR2 are drawn from the germline V gene (reference sequence): DFQATT, SNEGSKA. V is clipped by 6 bases and J by 5 bases, and the sequence between their germline boundaries is 16 bases long. This clonotype turned up a few times. Its antigen has not been determined. No much larger clonotype is one base removed from it; base qualities were not supplied.

Receptor libraries were prepared by 5' RACE. The instrument was an Illumina HiSeq 2500. A second PCR of about 6 to 12 cycles was performed with a sample-barcoded 5' primer and a J-beta primer mix. A template-switch 5' adaptor carrying 12 random nucleotides introduced a unique molecular identifier onto each TCR beta cDNA molecule. Each sample yielded at least 2.5 million CDR3-containing paired-end reads. All of the RNA was converted into first-strand cDNA using the Mint cDNA synthesis kit, with a TRBC-specific oligonucleotide serving as the primer. Following uracil-DNA glycosylase treatment, all cDNA underwent a first 18-cycle PCR with the universal primers M1SS and BC2_uni_R. From the authors' description of their analysis: For normalization, 1 million high-quality reads were randomly selected from each sample, with every read carrying a distinct molecular identifier. Instead of being binned into consensus sequences, reads that shared molecular identifiers were thrown out. MiTCR, run with a Q25 quality threshold and the strictest error-elimination algorithm, handled CDR3 identification, clonotype clustering and error correction. A nonparametric unseen species model using Euler transformation provided a lower-bound estimate of total TCR beta diversity. TCRdb reprocessing: public reads trimmed at Q25 with fastp, clones called with MiXCR, in-frame beta chains kept. Entries are consolidated by CDR3 protein sequence, retaining the most common genes and DNA. TCRdb, rather than the study authors, made the V and J calls. Recorded for this sample are about 930,000 distinct CDR3 sequences; 29% of them occurred a single time. Around 9.6% of the sample is taken by the ten largest.

This same sample was also taken into another study, of T cells of mothers and their children. From that second study: Nine systemically healthy Caucasian individuals, comprising three mothers and their six children, were included as donors. cDNA synthesis used all of the extracted RNA, with about 1.5 ug of RNA in each 15 ul reaction. In the second PCR, the M1S primer added sample barcodes and 2-4 random nucleotides. More than 8 million TCR beta CDR3 reads were obtained from each mother, and about 3 million reads were obtained from each child. In both related and unrelated pairs, thymic selection shapes the output of TCR recombination in a similar way, with inherited differences having only a minor effect. Normalized repertoire overlap was always found to be slightly, but never significantly, higher in related mother-child pairs than in unrelated mother-child pairs. With a sensitivity of approximately 92 clones per million clonotypes, no persistent microchimeric T cell clones were detected. The study used deep NGS to compare TCR beta repertoires of mothers and children, seeking features distinguishing related mother-child pairs from unrelated individuals. Mothers averaged about 40 +/- 4 years of age and children averaged about 10 +/- 4 years. After adapter ligation was performed with NEBNext reagents, the libraries were sequenced on an Illumina HiSeq 2000 with 100+100 nt paired-end reads. To prevent cross-contamination, the mother and child libraries were prepared one month apart and sequenced in separate runs. For each donor, between 500,000 and 2,000,000 distinct TCR beta clonotypes were identified. Naive TCR beta clonotypes were estimated from low-frequency clonotypes matched to each donor's FACS-determined naive share, without sorting.

The source material was blood. This sequence originates from a woman between 35 and 50 years old in good health. The V gene is TRBV20-1 and the J gene is TRBJ1-4; TRBD1 is a possible D gene, resting on 6 matching bases. The DNA sequence is as follows: TGCAGTGCGCTCACAGGGAAAAGGAATGAAAAACTGTTTTTT. Its protein reads: CSALTGKRNEKLFF.